This T cell receptor beta chain was retrieved from a study of OX40 agonist ivuxolimab in advanced cancers. Study findings and constraints: CD4+ T cells averaged fewer expanded clones than CD8+ T cells. In the 0.1 to 3.0 mg/kg range, CD4+ and CD8+ blood T cells had expanded clonally by week 6. With doses of 0.1-3.0 mg/kg, partial responders showed among the lowest clonal expansion.

Using immunoSEQ multiplex PCR, the repertoire was profiled, and TCRdb retains in-frame clones only, with some absent. The profile shows 60,000 to 75,000 clones, over 80% of them singletons. About this clone itself: Its antigen remains unknown.

From germline, CDR1 is SGHVS and CDR2 FNYEAQ. The CDR3 is 13 residues long. V lost 1 base, J lost 3 bases, and 4 bases lay in between. Sample: CD4+ or CD8+ T cells sorted from blood, taken in a trial of the OX40 agonist ivuxolimab. This clonotype originated in an adult with an advanced solid tumor such as melanoma, head and neck, liver or kidney cancer. V and J are TRBV7-6 and TRBJ2-1; D unresolved. The CDR3 nucleotides are TGTGCCAGCAGCTTAGATATCTACAATGAGCAGTTCTTC. This gives the protein CASSLDIYNEQFF.